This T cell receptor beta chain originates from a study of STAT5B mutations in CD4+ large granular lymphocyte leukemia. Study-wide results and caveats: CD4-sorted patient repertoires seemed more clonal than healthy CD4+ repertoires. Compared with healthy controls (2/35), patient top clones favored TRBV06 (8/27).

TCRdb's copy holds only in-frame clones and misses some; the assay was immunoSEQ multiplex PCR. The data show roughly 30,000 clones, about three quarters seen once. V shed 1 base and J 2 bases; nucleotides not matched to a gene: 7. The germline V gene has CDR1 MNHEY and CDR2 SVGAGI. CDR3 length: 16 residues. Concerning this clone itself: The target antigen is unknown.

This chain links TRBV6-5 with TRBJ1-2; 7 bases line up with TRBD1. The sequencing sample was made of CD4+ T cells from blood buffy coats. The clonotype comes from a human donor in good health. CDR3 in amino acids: CASSYFPVQGNYGYTF. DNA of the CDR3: TGTGCCAGCAGTTACTTCCCAGTACAGGGGAACTATGGCTACACCTTC.